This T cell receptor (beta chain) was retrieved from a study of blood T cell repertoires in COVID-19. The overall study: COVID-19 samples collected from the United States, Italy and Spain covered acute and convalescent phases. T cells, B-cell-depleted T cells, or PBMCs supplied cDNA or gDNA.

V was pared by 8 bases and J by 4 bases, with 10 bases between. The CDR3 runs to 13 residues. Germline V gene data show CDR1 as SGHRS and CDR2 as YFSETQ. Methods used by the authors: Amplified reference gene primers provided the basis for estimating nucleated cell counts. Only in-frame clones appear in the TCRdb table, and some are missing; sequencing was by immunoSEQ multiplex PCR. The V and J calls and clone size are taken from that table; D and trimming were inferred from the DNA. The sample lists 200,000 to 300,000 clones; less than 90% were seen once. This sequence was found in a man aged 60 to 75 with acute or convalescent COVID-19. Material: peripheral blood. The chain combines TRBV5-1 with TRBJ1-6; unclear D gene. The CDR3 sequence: CASQREYNSPLHF. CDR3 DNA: TGCGCCAGTCAACGGGAATATAATTCACCCCTCCACTTT.